A selection of T cell receptor beta chains follows, all from one sample in a study of cytomegalovirus exposure and HLA in healthy donors. Method: immunoSEQ multiplex PCR; TCRdb's copy keeps in-frame clones and lacks some. The repertoire holds roughly 120,000 clones, 60% to 85% seen once, with around 3% in the top ten. Input material: PBMCs. Every receptor here comes from a middle-aged woman in good health and CMV-seropositive. The CDR3 runs from the conserved cysteine through the conserved F or W. Each record gives: V gene, J gene, D gene, clone size, CDR3 DNA, CDR3 protein. D genes are given only for firm matches. Clone size is not always given. Where it is, it says once, few, many or a class for expanded clones.

>TRBV27|TRBJ2-7|TRBD2|NA
TGTGCCAGCAGAACGGGACTAGCAGGACCAGGCGAGCAGTACTTC
CASRTGLAGPGEQYF
>TRBV6-6|TRBJ1-2|TRBD1|few
TGTGCCAGCAGATCCACCGGGACAGGGGGTATGGACTACACCTTC
CASRSTGTGGMDYTF
>TRBV19|TRBJ2-1|NA|once
TGTGCCTCTCGGAGGCAGACTGACTACAATGAGCAGTTCTTC
CASRRQTDYNEQFF
>TRBV7-9|TRBJ2-5|NA|NA
TGTGCCAGCAGCACGCGGACATCCCAAGAGACCCAGTACTTC
CASSTRTSQETQYF
>TRBV7-9|TRBJ1-1|TRBD1|once
TGTGCCAGCAGCTTTGCGGGCTGGACAGGGTGGACTGAAGCTTTCTTT
CASSFAGWTGWTEAFF
>TRBV4-1|TRBJ2-7|NA|NA
TGCGCCAGCAGTCAAACAGGGACCTCCTACGAGCAGTACTTC
CASSQTGTSYEQYF
>TRBV19|TRBJ1-5|TRBD1|few
TGTGCCAGTAGTATAAGGAGGACAGGGAGGAACCATCAGTGGCCCCAGCATTTT
CASSIRRTGRNHQWPQHF
>TRBV5-4|TRBJ2-1|TRBD1|NA
TGTGCCAGCAGCCCCGGGACAGGGAGCAATGAGCAGTTCTTC
CASSPGTGSNEQFF
>TRBV7-7|TRBJ1-2|TRBD1|few
TGTGCTAGCAGCTCCCGGACAGGGGACTATGGCTACACCTTC
CASSSRTGDYGYTF
>TRBV30|TRBJ1-3|TRBD1|NA
TGTGCCTGGAGCAGGGGGATCGGAAACACCATATATTTT
CAWSRGIGNTIYF
>TRBV6-5|TRBJ1-4|NA|few
TGTGCCAGCAGCCGCAGGAATGAAAAACTGTTTTTT
CASSRRNEKLFF
>TRBV14|TRBJ1-4|NA|NA
TGTGCTAGCAGCCAAGGGTCTAATCTGTTTTTT
CASSQGSNLFF
>TRBV29-1|TRBJ2-1|TRBD2|NA
TGCAGCGTTAAAGGGACTAGCGGTCTTAATGAGCAGTTCTTC
CSVKGTSGLNEQFF
>TRBV5-5|TRBJ2-5|NA|NA
TGTGCCAGCAGCTTGGGGGTGACACCCCCCCAAGAGACCCAGTACTTC
CASSLGVTPPQETQYF
>TRBV5-1|TRBJ2-3|NA|NA
TGCGCCAGCAGCTTGCGGCGAGGAGAGGTGGGCACAGATACGCAGTATTTT
CASSLRRGEVGTDTQYF
>TRBV5-5|TRBJ2-7|NA|NA
TGTGCCAGCAGCGCGTTAGGACAGAACTACGAGCAGTACTTC
CASSALGQNYEQYF
>TRBV21-1|TRBJ1-5|NA|NA
TGTGCCAGCAGCGAACAGGGGAGGAGTCAGCCCCAGCATTTT
CASSEQGRSQPQHF
>TRBV4-1|TRBJ1-5|TRBD1|NA
TGCGCCAGCAGCCAAGGCCGGGGGACAGGGTTTGGCAATCAGCCCCAGCATTTT
CASSQGRGTGFGNQPQHF
>TRBV27|TRBJ2-3|TRBD2|NA
TGTGCCAGCAGTTTATGGACTAGCGCAAACGATACGCAGTATTTT
CASSLWTSANDTQYF
>TRBV5-1|TRBJ1-1|NA|NA
TGCGCCAGCAGCTTGTTAACAAGTAATGAAGCTTTCTTT
CASSLLTSNEAFF
>TRBV27|TRBJ1-2|NA|once
TGTGCCAGCAGTCCAAACAACCGTAACTATGGCTACACCTTC
CASSPNNRNYGYTF
>TRBV5-1|TRBJ2-3|NA|few
TGCGCCAGCAGCGATAGTCCAACAGATACGCAGTATTTT
CASSDSPTDTQYF
>TRBV18|TRBJ1-2|NA|few
TGTGCCAGCTCACCACGAAGGAGCAACTATGGCTACACCTTC
CASSPRRSNYGYTF
>TRBV27|TRBJ1-1|TRBD1|NA
TGTGCCAGCAGACCCGGGACAGGGAAGTATGAGAACACTGAAGCTTTCTTT
CASRPGTGKYENTEAFF
>TRBV5-6|TRBJ2-2|TRBD1|NA
TGTGCCAGCAGCGTAGCAGGACAGGGTTTTACCGGGGAGCTGTTTTTT
CASSVAGQGFTGELFF
>TRBV18|TRBJ2-7|TRBD1|NA
TGTGCCAGCTCACCCCTAGGGGGCCTCTACGAGCAGTACTTC
CASSPLGGLYEQYF
>TRBV9|TRBJ2-6|NA|NA
TGTGCCAGCAGCGTAGGCGGGACAGCTTACTCTGGGGCCAACGTCCTGACTTTC
CASSVGGTAYSGANVLTF
>TRBV5-6|TRBJ2-2|NA|NA
TGTGCCAGCAGTCGCGTAGCCGGGGAGCTGTTTTTT
CASSRVAGELFF
>TRBV5-4|TRBJ2-7|NA|NA
TGTGCCAGCAGCTTGGTGCCAGAGGGCTCCTACGAGCAGTACTTC
CASSLVPEGSYEQYF
>TRBV19|TRBJ1-5|TRBD1|NA
TGTGCCAGTAGTATCACAGGGGAAAGTCAGCCCCAGCATTTT
CASSITGESQPQHF
>TRBV27|TRBJ2-1|TRBD2|NA
TGTGCCAGCAGTTTATCCGGCCAGCGGGACTTCAATGAGCAGTTCTTC
CASSLSGQRDFNEQFF
>TRBV6-5|TRBJ2-5|TRBD2|NA
TGTGCCAGCAGCCACCTTAGCGGGGGAGAGACCCAGTACTTC
CASSHLSGGETQYF
>TRBV4-1|TRBJ1-1|TRBD1|once
TGCGCCAGCAGCCAAAACCGGGACAGCAACACTGAAGCTTTCTTT
CASSQNRDSNTEAFF
>TRBV4-2|TRBJ1-6|NA|NA
TGTGCCAGCAGCCCAAAAACGTTGGGGCCAGACAATTCACCCCTCCACTTT
CASSPKTLGPDNSPLHF
>TRBV7-2|TRBJ1-2|NA|once
TGTGCCAGCAGCTTTTCCGTCGGTGGCTACACCTTC
CASSFSVGGYTF
>TRBV4-1|TRBJ2-7|TRBD2|NA
TGCGCCAGCAGCCAACCGGGACTAACGAGAATAGGGGAGCAGTACTTC
CASSQPGLTRIGEQYF
>TRBV5-1|TRBJ2-7|NA|few
TGCGCCAGCAGCTTGAATCGCGGGAACTACGAGCAGTACTTC
CASSLNRGNYEQYF
>TRBV9|TRBJ2-7|NA|NA
TGTGCCAGCAGCCCGAGCGGCTCGGCCTACGAGCAGTACTTC
CASSPSGSAYEQYF
>TRBV5-1|TRBJ2-1|NA|NA
TGCGCCAGCGGTCCGGCGGAAGCCTACAATGAGCAGTTCTTC
CASGPAEAYNEQFF
>TRBV13|TRBJ1-4|NA|NA
TGTGCCAGCAGCCCCCGTGGTGAGGTCAATGAAAAACTGTTTTTT
CASSPRGEVNEKLFF
>TRBV27|TRBJ1-6|NA|NA
TGTGCCAGCAGTTTATCTCCGACAGCCTTAAATGTTCCCCTCCACTTT
CASSLSPTALNVPLHF
>TRBV9|TRBJ2-5|NA|once
TGTGCCAGCAGCGCTAGCTACGCAGAGACCCAGTACTTC
CASSASYAETQYF
>TRBV18|TRBJ2-7|TRBD1|NA
TGTGCCAGCTCGCCCGGACAGGGACCCTACGAGCAGTACTTC
CASSPGQGPYEQYF
>TRBV5-3|TRBJ1-1|TRBD1|NA
TGTGCCAGAAGCTTGGTCGGGACAGATGAAGCTTTCTTT
CARSLVGTDEAFF
>TRBV9|TRBJ2-5|NA|NA
TGTGCCAGCAGCGTAGAGGGCAGGGTAGGGGAGACCCAGTACTTC
CASSVEGRVGETQYF
>TRBV10-2|TRBJ2-7|TRBD2|NA
TGCGCCAGCAGGCGGGGGAGCTCCTACGAGCAGTACTTC
CASRRGSSYEQYF